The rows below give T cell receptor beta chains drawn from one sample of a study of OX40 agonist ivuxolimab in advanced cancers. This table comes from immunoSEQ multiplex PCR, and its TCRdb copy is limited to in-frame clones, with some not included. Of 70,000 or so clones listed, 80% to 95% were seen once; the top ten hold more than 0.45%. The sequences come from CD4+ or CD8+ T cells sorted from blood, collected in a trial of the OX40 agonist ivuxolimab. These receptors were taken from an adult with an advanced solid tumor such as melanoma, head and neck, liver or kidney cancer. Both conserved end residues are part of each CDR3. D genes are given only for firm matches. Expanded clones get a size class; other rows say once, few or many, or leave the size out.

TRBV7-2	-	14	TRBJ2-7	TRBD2	CASSFRAGAYEQYF	TGTGCCAGCAGCTTTAGGGCGGGAGCCTACGAGCAGTACTTC
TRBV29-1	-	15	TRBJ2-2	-	CSVEDWGKNTGELFF	TGCAGCGTTGAAGATTGGGGGAAAAACACCGGGGAGCTGTTTTTT
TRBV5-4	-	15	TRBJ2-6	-	CASRPTGNGANVLTF	TGTGCCAGCAGACCTACGGGTAATGGGGCCAACGTCCTGACTTTC
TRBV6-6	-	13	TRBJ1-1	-	CASSIQMNTEAFF	TGTGCCAGCAGCATACAGATGAACACTGAAGCTTTCTTT
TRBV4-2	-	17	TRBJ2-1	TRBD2	CASSHIPSGRAYNEQFF	TGTGCCAGCAGCCATATCCCTAGCGGGAGGGCCTACAATGAGCAGTTCTTC
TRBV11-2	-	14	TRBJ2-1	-	CASSPRTLINEQFF	TGTGCCAGCAGCCCCCGGACTTTGATCAATGAGCAGTTCTTC
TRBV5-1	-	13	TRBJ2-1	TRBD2	CASTPLGGSEQFF	TGCGCCAGCACCCCCCTCGGGGGGAGTGAGCAGTTCTTC
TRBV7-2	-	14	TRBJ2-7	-	CASSLAGAGFEQYF	TGTGCCAGCAGCTTAGCCGGTGCGGGATTTGAGCAGTACTTC
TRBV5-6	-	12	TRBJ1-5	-	CASSRINQPQHF	TGTGCCAGCAGCCGGATCAATCAGCCCCAGCATTTT
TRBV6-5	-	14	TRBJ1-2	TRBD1	CASSYTDRGGGYTF	TGTGCCAGCAGTTACACCGACAGGGGAGGAGGCTACACCTTC
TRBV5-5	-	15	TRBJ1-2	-	CASSLGPGTYYGYTF	TGTGCCAGCAGCTTGGGTCCGGGCACCTACTATGGCTACACCTTC
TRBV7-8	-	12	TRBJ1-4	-	CASSLQGIQLFF	TGTGCCAGCAGCCTACAGGGTATACAACTGTTTTTT
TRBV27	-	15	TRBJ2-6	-	CASSPGRAGANVLTF	TGTGCCAGCAGTCCGGGACGAGCCGGGGCCAACGTCCTGACTTTC
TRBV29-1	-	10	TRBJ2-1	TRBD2	CSVTAGLQFF	TGCAGCGTGACAGCGGGGTTGCAGTTCTTC
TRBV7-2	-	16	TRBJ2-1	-	CASSPGGTPSYNEQFF	TGTGCCAGCAGCCCTGGGGGGACTCCATCCTACAATGAGCAGTTCTTC
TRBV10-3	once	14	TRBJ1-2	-	CAISEQAGSYGYTF	TGTGCCATCAGTGAACAGGCAGGGTCTTATGGCTACACCTTC
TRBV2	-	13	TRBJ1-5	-	CASSGTYDQPQHF	TGTGCCAGCAGTGGAACCTACGATCAGCCCCAGCATTTT
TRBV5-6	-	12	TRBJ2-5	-	CASSLARETQYF	TGTGCCAGCAGCTTGGCGAGGGAGACCCAGTACTTC
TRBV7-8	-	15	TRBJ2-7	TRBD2	CASSLRLAGDYEQYF	TGTGCCAGCAGCTTAAGACTAGCGGGAGACTACGAGCAGTACTTC
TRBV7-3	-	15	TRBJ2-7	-	CASSLNEGQPLEQYF	TGTGCCAGCAGCTTAAACGAAGGACAGCCGCTCGAGCAGTACTTC
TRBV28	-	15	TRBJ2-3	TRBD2	CASSLASGYTDTQYF	TGTGCCAGCAGTTTAGCTAGCGGGTACACAGATACGCAGTATTTT